These T cell receptor beta chains were read from a single sample in a study of shared clonotypes between healthy human individuals. Method: immunoSEQ multiplex PCR; TCRdb's copy keeps in-frame clones and lacks some. The top ten hold over 0.12% of the sample, which has millions of clones, around nine tenths seen once. The sample was naive CD4+ T cells sorted from blood. Receptors originate from a man between 18 and 29 years old in good health. Each CDR3 is given with its conserved first and last residue. The D gene is left open where the match is weak. Some rows mark clone size as missing; the rest say once, few, many or name a class of expanded clone.

size | J | D | V | length | DNA | CDR3
. | TRBJ2-1 | TRBD2 | TRBV7-2 | 16 | TGTGCCAGCAGCTTAGTAGCGGGGGGGCCGGGCTATGAGCAGTTCTTC | CASSLVAGGPGYEQFF
. | TRBJ2-2 | TRBD2 | TRBV9 | 18 | TGTGCCAGCAGCCCCCGAGGTAGCGGGGCGAGGGGCACCGGGGAGCTGTTTTTT | CASSPRGSGARGTGELFF
. | TRBJ1-1 | . | TRBV19 | 13 | TGTGCCACTGGGGACACCCTGAACACTGAAGCTTTCTTT | CATGDTLNTEAFF
. | TRBJ1-2 | . | TRBV29-1 | 13 | TGCAGCGTTGGCAACAGCCTTTCCTATGGCTACACCTTC | CSVGNSLSYGYTF
. | TRBJ1-1 | . | TRBV19 | 14 | TGTGCCAGTAGTCTAGGACGGTGGAGCACTGAAGCTTTCTTT | CASSLGRWSTEAFF
. | TRBJ2-1 | . | TRBV10-3 | 14 | TGTGCCATCAGTGAAGGGGTTTCCGGCAATGAGCAGTTCTTC | CAISEGVSGNEQFF
. | TRBJ1-5 | . | TRBV6-5 | 16 | TGTGCCAGCAGTTACTATGGGGGTTCTCGGGGATCGCCCCAGCATTTT | CASSYYGGSRGSPQHF
. | TRBJ2-5 | . | TRBV27 | 16 | TGTGCCAGCAGTTCTCTTTCTGGACGAAGTGTGGAGACCCAGTACTTC | CASSSLSGRSVETQYF
. | TRBJ1-1 | TRBD1 | TRBV27 | 15 | TGTGCCAGCAGTCCGACGGACAGGGGTTACGCTGAAGCTTTCTTT | CASSPTDRGYAEAFF
. | TRBJ1-2 | . | TRBV6-5 | 11 | TGTGCCAGCATAGGGTCGGGAGGCTACACCTTC | CASIGSGGYTF
. | TRBJ1-1 | . | TRBV6-5 | 13 | TGTGCCAGCAGTGTCAGGGGAAGGACTGAAGCTTTCTTT | CASSVRGRTEAFF
. | TRBJ2-4 | . | TRBV27 | 13 | TGTGCCAGCAGTCAAGAACGAAGAATAATTCAGTACTTC | CASSQERRIIQYF
. | TRBJ2-2 | TRBD1 | TRBV7-2 | 15 | TGTGCCAGCAGCTTGACAGGGGGTAGCACCGGGGAGCTGTTTTTT | CASSLTGGSTGELFF
. | TRBJ2-1 | . | TRBV6-5 | 11 | TGTGCCAGCAGACGAATGTCCCTGGAGTTCTTC | CASRRMSLEFF
. | TRBJ1-6 | . | TRBV6-1 | 14 | TGTGCCAGCTACCAACCCTCCTATAATTCACCCCTCCACTTT | CASYQPSYNSPLHF
. | TRBJ1-2 | . | TRBV9 | 13 | TGTGCCAGCAGCGCACAAGGCGAATATGGCTACACCTTC | CASSAQGEYGYTF
few | TRBJ1-5 | . | TRBV5-6 | 13 | TGTGCCAGCAGCCGGGACCGGAATCAGCCCCAGCATTTT | CASSRDRNQPQHF
. | TRBJ2-2 | . | TRBV9 | 15 | TGTGCCAGCAGCATTTCCGGGTCCCTCACCGGGGAGCTGTTTTTT | CASSISGSLTGELFF
. | TRBJ1-4 | . | TRBV27 | 14 | TGTGCCAGCAGAACAGGTTCAACTAATGAAAAACTGTTTTTT | CASRTGSTNEKLFF
. | TRBJ2-1 | . | TRBV28 | 10 | TGTGCCAGCGGCTACAATGAGCAGTTCTTC | CASGYNEQFF
once | TRBJ1-2 | . | TRBV2 | 14 | TGTGCCAGCAGTGTGGTGTCAGGCGTCGAGGGCTACACCTTC | CASSVVSGVEGYTF
. | TRBJ1-6 | . | TRBV5-1 | 14 | TGCGCCAGCAGCCTCGAGGGGGGGAATTCACCCCTCCACTTT | CASSLEGGNSPLHF
. | TRBJ1-2 | TRBD1 | TRBV30 | 12 | TGTGCCTGGAGTACAGGGGCCTGGGGCTACACCTTC | CAWSTGAWGYTF
. | TRBJ1-3 | . | TRBV5-4 | 16 | TGTGCCAGCAGCAACGAACTAGGGGCTCTCGGAAACACCATATATTTT | CASSNELGALGNTIYF
. | TRBJ2-1 | . | TRBV7-2 | 16 | TGTGCCAGCAGCTTAGCGGGCGGAATCAATTACAATGAGCAGTTCTTC | CASSLAGGINYNEQFF
. | TRBJ2-5 | . | TRBV4-1 | 18 | TGCGCCAGCAGCCAAGGGTCACGGTCGGGGACCCGGGGGGAGACCCAGTACTTC | CASSQGSRSGTRGETQYF
. | TRBJ1-6 | . | TRBV19 | 14 | TGTGCCAGTGGTATCTCCCGAGAGAATTCACCCCTCCACTTT | CASGISRENSPLHF
. | TRBJ2-2 | . | TRBV28 | 14 | TGTGCCAGCAGTCCCCCCAGAGTTCCCGGGGAGCTGTTTTTT | CASSPPRVPGELFF
. | TRBJ2-5 | TRBD2 | TRBV5-4 | 15 | TGTGCCAGCAGCTATACTAGCGGACCCCAAGAGACCCAGTACTTC | CASSYTSGPQETQYF
. | TRBJ1-3 | . | TRBV30 | 13 | TGTGCCTGGAGAACCGGGCCCAGAAACACCATATATTTT | CAWRTGPRNTIYF
once | TRBJ2-7 | . | TRBV4-3 | 16 | TGCGCCAGCAGCCAGGGGGGTAACAGGGAACCCTACGAGCAGTACTTC | CASSQGGNREPYEQYF